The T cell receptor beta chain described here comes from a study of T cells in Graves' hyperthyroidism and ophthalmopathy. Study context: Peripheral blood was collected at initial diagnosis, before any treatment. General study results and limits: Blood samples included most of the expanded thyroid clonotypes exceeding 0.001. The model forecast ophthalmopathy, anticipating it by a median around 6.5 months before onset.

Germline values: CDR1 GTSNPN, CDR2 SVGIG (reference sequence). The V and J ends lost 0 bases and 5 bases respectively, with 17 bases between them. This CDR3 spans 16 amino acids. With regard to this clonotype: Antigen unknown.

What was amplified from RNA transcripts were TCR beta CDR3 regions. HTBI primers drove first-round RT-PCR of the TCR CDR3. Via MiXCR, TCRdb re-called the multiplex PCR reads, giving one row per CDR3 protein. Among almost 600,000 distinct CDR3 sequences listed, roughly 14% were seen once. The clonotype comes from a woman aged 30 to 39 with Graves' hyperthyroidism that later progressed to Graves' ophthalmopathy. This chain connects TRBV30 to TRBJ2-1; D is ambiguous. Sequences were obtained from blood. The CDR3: CAWSVLETYTDNEQFF. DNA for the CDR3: TGTGCCTGGAGTGTACTTGAGACTTACACCGACAATGAGCAGTTCTTC.